These 10 T cell receptor beta chains share one sample of origin, sequenced in a study of T-cell reconstitution after alpha-beta-depleted transplantation in children. As it was prepared, the TCRbeta library received unique molecular identifiers. TCRdb re-derived calls from the PCR reads in MiXCR, one entry per CDR3 protein. The sample records around 490,000 distinct CDR3 sequences, over 9.5% being singletons. The sequencing here drew on PBMCs, mostly from graft donor cells, taken 180 days after TCRalphabeta/CD19-depleted stem cell transplant. These receptors were collected from a female patient under 10 years old who had a stem cell transplant for aplastic anemia, so the T cells may come from the graft donor.

The rearrangement uses TRBV3-1 and TRBJ2-7; 8 bases are shared with TRBD1. Per germline, CDR1 LGHDT and CDR2 YNNKEL (reference sequence). The length of the CDR3 is 16 residues. V lost 4 bases to trimming and J lost 2 bases; unmatched junction nucleotides: 10. The CDR3 sequence is CASSPQGALETYEQYF. CDR3 DNA sequence: TGTGCCAGCAGCCCCCAGGGGGCATTAGAAACCTACGAGCAGTACTTC.

The J gene is TRBJ2-1, the V gene TRBV28; no clear D gene. V dropped 3 bases and J dropped 8 bases, with 8 bases sitting between them. The germline CDR1 and CDR2 sequences are MDHEN and SYDVKM. The CDR3 has 12 residues. This CDR3 is CASSFSDDEQFF. The CDR3 DNA is TGTGCCAGCAGTTTTTCAGACGATGAGCAGTTCTTC.

The chain uses TRBV5-1 and TRBJ2-1, with D perhaps TRBD1 (6 bases). Germline V gives CDR1 SGHRS, CDR2 YFSETQ. The V gene lost 4 bases and the J gene lost 7 bases, with 12 bases spanning the gap. CDR3 length: 13 amino acids. CDR3 DNA: TGCGCCAGCAGCCACCACAGGGAGAATGAGCAGTTCTTC. As protein: CASSHHRENEQFF.

This sequence joins TRBV6-2 or TRBV6-3 and TRBJ2-7, with 11 positions matching TRBD2. V dropped 8 bases and J dropped 2; count of bases not matched to a gene: 8. The CDR3 runs 15 residues. The germline V gene has CDR1 MNHEY and CDR2 SVGEGT. In DNA, the CDR3 is TGTGCCAGCGTACAGAGACTAGCGGGGCCCTACGAGCAGTACTTC. It is translated as CASVQRLAGPYEQYF.

This clonotype turned up a few times. The chain joins TRBV4-2 to TRBJ2-3; D is possibly TRBD2 (6 bases). Per germline, CDR1 LGHNA and CDR2 YNFKEQ. Trimming cost V 2 bases and J 3 bases, with 21 bases left between them. The CDR3 is 18 amino acids. This CDR3 is CASSQQPQPGRSTDTQYF. The CDR3 DNA reads TGTGCCAGCAGCCAACAGCCACAACCGGGGAGGAGTACAGATACGCAGTATTTT.

J is TRBJ2-7 and V is TRBV29-1, with D perhaps assigned TRBD1 or TRBD2 (5 bases each). This CDR3 has 14 residues. Germline loops: CDR1 SQVTM, CDR2 ANQGSEA. Trimming removed 6 bases at V and 5 bases at J, with 20 bases between. The CDR3: CSVVRDPGLDEQYF. The CDR3 bases are TGCAGCGTAGTCCGGGACCCGGGTTTGGACGAGCAGTACTTC.

The J gene is TRBJ1-2, the V gene TRBV19, with TRBD1 as a possible D gene (5 bases). With 4 bases removed from V and 4 bases from J, the gap between germline ends came to 13 bases. Germline CDR1 LNHDA, CDR2 SQIVND (reference sequence). This CDR3 region has 14 residues. The CDR3 spells CASSTNRRSYGYTF. For the CDR3, the DNA is TGTGCCAGTAGTACGAACAGGAGGAGCTATGGCTACACCTTC. Full variable domain (remainder filled in from reference TRBV19 and TRBJ1-2): DGGITQSPKYLFRKEGQNVTLSCEQNLNHDAMYWYRQDPGQGLRLIYYSQIVNDFQKGDIAEGYSVSREKKESFPLTVTSAQKNPTAFYLCASSTNRRSYGYTFGSGTRLTVV.

This clonotype was found a few times. V gene TRBV30 combines with J gene TRBJ2-7; D is uncertain. The CDR3 runs 14 residues. Trimming removed 4 bases at V and 1 base at J, with 14 bases between. CDR1 GTSNPN and CDR2 SVGIG come from the germline V gene (reference sequence). This chain's CDR3 is CAWIKRTASYEQYF. DNA for the CDR3: TGTGCCTGGATTAAAAGGACGGCATCCTACGAGCAGTACTTC.

This clonotype occurred a few times. This chain links TRBV5-5 with TRBJ2-1; D remains unclear. This CDR3 has 13 residues. The germline V gene has CDR1 SGHKS and CDR2 YYEKEE (reference sequence). Between the trimmed V and J ends, which lost 5 bases and 4 bases, there was a span of 10 bases. CDR3 in DNA: TGTGCCAGCAGAGCACAGCCTTACAATGAGCAGTTCTTC. Encoded protein: CASRAQPYNEQFF.

The V and J genes are TRBV28 and TRBJ1-5; D is undetermined. V was trimmed by 4 bases and J by 4 bases, leaving 8 bases between them. Germline V CDR1 and CDR2: MDHEN, SYDVKM. The CDR3 contains 13 residues. The CDR3 nucleotides are TGTGCCAGCAGTTCCAACCGGAATCAGCCCCAGCATTTT. Protein sequence: CASSSNRNQPQHF.